The 19 T cell receptor beta chains below were found in one sample sequenced in a study of cytomegalovirus exposure and HLA in healthy donors. 13 Jbeta primers and 60 Vbeta primers were used for the PCR. Assay: immunoSEQ multiplex PCR; the TCRdb copy retains only in-frame clones and omits some. Counted here are around 64,000 clones, roughly 90% occurring once; the ten biggest clones make up 1.5% to 2%. The sample taken for sequencing was PBMCs. These receptor sequences come from a woman younger than 45 in good health and CMV-seronegative.

As regards this clone: Additional DNA sequences in this sample encode the identical CDR3. The chain carries TRBV5-1 and TRBJ2-3; 12 nucleotides agree with TRBD2. After removal of 2 bases from V and 6 bases from J, the junction contained 10 bases not matched to a gene. The CDR3 has 17 residues. In germline, CDR1 is SGHRS, CDR2 YFSETQ. The CDR3 region has the DNA TGCGCCAGCAGCTTACTAGGACTAGCGGGATTCACGGATACGCAGTATTTT. Its protein product is CASSLLGLAGFTDTQYF.

This chain joins TRBV2 and TRBJ1-1, with 7 bases aligning to TRBD1. The length of the CDR3 is 14 residues. The V gene's germline CDR1 is SNHLY and CDR2 FYNNEI. V lost 7 bases and J lost 1; bases outside the gene matches: 6. In DNA, the CDR3 is TGTGCCAGCACTAGGACAGGCCAGAACACTGAAGCTTTCTTT. This codes for CASTRTGQNTEAFF.

V gene TRBV11-2 combines with J gene TRBJ2-7; TRBD2 matches at 12 bases. Germline V gives CDR1 SGHAT, CDR2 FQNNGV. The CDR3 loop spans 17 amino acids. V dropped 5 bases and J dropped 6; count of bases not matched to a gene: 14. The CDR3 spells CASSPSPTSGSRGEQYF. For the CDR3, the DNA is TGTGCCAGCAGCCCTAGCCCGACTAGCGGGAGCCGGGGCGAGCAGTACTTC.

The J gene is TRBJ1-5, the V gene TRBV28, with 7 positions matching TRBD1. This CDR3 is 14 amino acids long. Germline values: CDR1 MDHEN, CDR2 SYDVKM. Trimming at V came to 4 bases and at J to 3 bases, leaving 3 bases not matched to a gene. The CDR3 region is CASSSGQTNQPQHF. The CDR3 bases are TGTGCCAGCAGTTCGGGACAGACCAATCAGCCCCAGCATTTT.

This clone was seen just once. The chain has TRBV7-9 and TRBJ2-3, with D perhaps TRBD1 (6 bases). This CDR3 comprises 12 residues. Germline values: CDR1 SEHNR, CDR2 FQNEAQ (reference sequence). Deletions cut 5 bases from V and 8 bases from J, with 11 bases between. For the CDR3, the DNA is TGTGCCAGCAGCCCTCAAGGGGGTACGCAGTATTTT. Translation: CASSPQGGTQYF.

The rearrangement joins TRBV11-3 to TRBJ2-7; 8 nucleotides align to TRBD1. This CDR3 is 16 amino acids long. Germline V CDR1 and CDR2: SGHNT, YENEEA. Trimming at V came to 5 bases and at J to 2 bases, leaving 11 bases not matched to a gene. CDR3 DNA sequence: TGTGCCAGCAGCCCACAGGGGGGACAGGTCCCCTACGAGCAGTACTTC. Its translation: CASSPQGGQVPYEQYF.

The chain is built from TRBV9 and TRBJ2-1; 14 bases line up with TRBD2. Per germline, CDR1 SGDLS and CDR2 YYNGEE. With 7 bases clipped from V and 8 bases from J, the junction kept 8 bases outside the gene matches. This CDR3 has 15 amino acids. CDR3 nucleotide sequence: TGTGCCAGCGGAGGGACTAGCGGGAGAGTCGATGAGCAGTTCTTC. Translating gives CASGGTSGRVDEQFF.

The chain joins TRBV6-5 to TRBJ2-5, with 11 bases matching TRBD2. The J call may be in error: the DNA end matches TRBJ2-7 better. This CDR3 spans 16 amino acids. From germline, CDR1 is MNHEY and CDR2 SVGAGI. The CDR3 reads CASSSILAGGFYEQYF. For the CDR3, the DNA is TGTGCCAGCAGTTCGATCCTAGCGGGAGGTTTCTACGAGCAGTACTTC.

The chain has TRBV11-3 and TRBJ2-7, with 8 bases matching TRBD1. V was pared by 4 bases and J by 2 bases, with 10 bases of the junction left unmatched. The germline V gene encodes CDR1 SGHNT and CDR2 YENEEA. The CDR3 sequence is 16 residues long. DNA for the CDR3: TGTGCCAGCAGCTCCCTATCCGACAGGGGCACCTACGAGCAGTACTTC. Its protein product is CASSSLSDRGTYEQYF. Full variable domain (remainder filled in from reference TRBV11-3 and TRBJ2-7): EAGVVQSPRYKIIEKKQPVAFWCNPISGHNTLYWYLQNLGQGPELLIRYENEEAVDDSQLPKDRFSAERLKGVDSTLKIQPAELGDSAVYLCASSSLSDRGTYEQYFGPGTRLTVT.

The V and J genes are TRBV5-6 and TRBJ1-2, with a weak D call TRBD1 (6 bases). V lost 5 bases to trimming and J lost 7 bases, with 15 bases between them. Per germline, CDR1 SGHDT and CDR2 YYEEEE. The CDR3 runs 13 residues. The CDR3 bases are TGTGCCAGCAGATACGGACAGTCGGGTGGCTACACCTTC. The encoded protein is CASRYGQSGGYTF.

The CDR3 here is CASGKRTGVPGELFF. The CDR3 nucleotides read TGCGCCAGTGGGAAAAGAACGGGAGTCCCCGGGGAGCTGTTTTTT. This rearrangement joins TRBV10-2 to TRBJ2-2; perhaps TRBD2 as D (6 bases). CDR1 is WSHSY, CDR2 SAAADI, per germline. The CDR3 runs 15 residues. V was trimmed by 9 bases and J by 6 bases, leaving 20 bases between them.

This sequence joins TRBV6-6 and TRBJ1-2; 8 positions match TRBD1. Germline V gene lookup returns CDR1 MNHNY and CDR2 SVGAGI (reference sequence). The CDR3 length is 13 residues. V was pared by 6 bases and J by 4 bases, with 4 bases of the junction left unmatched. The CDR3 sequence: CASRETGGYGYTF. The CDR3 DNA reads as TGTGCCAGCAGAGAAACAGGGGGCTATGGCTACACCTTC.

The chain joins TRBV15 to TRBJ2-7, with TRBD1 matching 8 bases. Germline CDR1 reads LNHNV; CDR2 reads YYDKDF (reference sequence). The CDR3 has 14 residues. The ends lost 5 bases at V and 3 bases at J; junction bases unmatched: 6. CDR3 in DNA: TGTGCCACCAGCGACCGGGACAGGAACTACGAGCAGTACTTC. Protein: CATSDRDRNYEQYF.

The chain couples TRBV9 to TRBJ2-7; a possible D gene is TRBD1 (6 bases). Germline V gene data show CDR1 as SGDLS and CDR2 as YYNGEE. Trimming cost V 4 bases and J 6 bases, with 23 bases left between them. The CDR3 spans 16 residues. In nucleotides, the CDR3 is TGTGCCAGCAGCCAGGGGTGGCGGACCTTGAAGACCGAGCAGTACTTC. Its translation is CASSQGWRTLKTEQYF. The whole variable domain, remainder taken from reference TRBV9 and TRBJ2-7, is DSGVTQTPKHLITATGQRVTLRCSPRSGDLSVYWYQQSLDQGLQFLIQYYNGEERAKGNILERFSAQQFPDLHSELNLSSLELGDSALYFCASSQGWRTLKTEQYFGPGTRLTVT.

The V call is TRBV5-1, the J call TRBJ2-5, with TRBD2 matching 7 bases. V trimming: 2 bases; J trimming: 2 bases; junction bases outside the gene matches: 9. CDR3 length equals 16 residues. Germline CDR1 and CDR2: SGHRS and YFSETQ. CDR3 in amino acids: CASSLGLAARQETQYF. In DNA form, the CDR3 reads TGCGCCAGCAGCTTAGGCCTAGCGGCAAGACAAGAGACCCAGTACTTC.

The chain joins TRBV7-6 to TRBJ2-2; the match to TRBD1 covers 9 bases. This CDR3 is 15 amino acids long. Unmatched junction bases numbered 6, after V lost 3 bases and J lost 7 bases. CDR1 and CDR2 from the germline V gene are SGHVS and FNYEAQ. CDR3 residues: CASSLGQGIGGELFF. CDR3 nucleotides: TGTGCCAGCAGCTTGGGACAGGGAATCGGCGGGGAGCTGTTTTTT.

The CDR3 sequence: CASSPLQGSAYEQYF. The CDR3 bases are TGTGCCAGCTCACCGTTACAGGGGTCTGCCTACGAGCAGTACTTC. The chain carries TRBV18 and TRBJ2-7; 7 nucleotides agree with TRBD1. The V gene's germline CDR1 is KGHSH and CDR2 LQKENI. Germline trimming cut 3 bases from V and 2 bases from J; bases unmatched to any gene: 7. This CDR3 has 15 amino acids. The variable domain in full, with the rest retrieved from reference TRBV18 and TRBJ2-7, is NAGVMQNPRHLVRRRGQEARLRCSPMKGHSHVYWYRQLPEEGLKFMVYLQKENIIDESGMPKERFSAEFPKEGPSILRIQQVVRGDSAAYFCASSPLQGSAYEQYFGPGTRLTVT.

The chain uses TRBV19 and TRBJ2-7; 11 nucleotides agree with TRBD2. Trimming removed 6 bases from V and 2 bases from J; junction bases left unmatched: 12. The CDR3 runs 17 residues. Germline assignment: CDR1 LNHDA and CDR2 SQIVND (reference sequence). CDR3: CASSATSGKDHPYEQYF. The CDR3 region has the DNA TGTGCCAGTAGCGCGACTAGCGGGAAGGACCATCCCTACGAGCAGTACTTC.

The chain couples TRBV7-3 to TRBJ2-3, with D perhaps TRBD1 (6 bases). CDR3 length: 17 residues. With 1 base removed from V and 4 bases from J, the gap between germline ends came to 18 bases. Per the germline V gene, CDR1 is SGHTA and CDR2 is FQGTGA. The chain's CDR3 is CASSLNPQFRGPDTQYF. CDR3 sequence (DNA): TGTGCCAGCAGCTTAAATCCGCAATTCAGGGGTCCAGATACGCAGTATTTT.